The TCR beta chain under discussion was sequenced for a study of cytomegalovirus exposure and HLA in healthy donors. The study's findings and limits: A previous analysis found most TCR beta V segments productive roughly 87% or roughly 30% of the time. The majority of TCR sequences were rare, yet some public TCRs appeared in many donors.

In the case of this clone: The antigen is not known.

CDR1 SGHTA and CDR2 FQGNSA come from the germline V gene. The CDR3 totals 14 residues. Trimming removed 3 bases from V and 8 bases from J; junction bases left unmatched: 7. The PCR contained 60 Vbeta and 13 Jbeta primers. TCRdb's table, derived via immunoSEQ multiplex PCR, lists solely in-frame clones and lacks some. The data contain 140,000 or so clones, 88% of them singletons. The chain uses TRBV7-2 and TRBJ1-3; 7 nucleotides match TRBD1. The sequenced sample consisted of PBMCs. The sequence derives from a woman aged 40 to 55 in good health and CMV-seronegative. CDR3 in amino acids: CASSLGRGLDTIYF. Written as DNA, the CDR3 is TGTGCCAGCAGCTTGGGCAGGGGGTTGGACACCATATATTTT.